Below, one TCR beta chain is given with its context. CDR1 is SEHNR, CDR2 FQNEAQ, per germline (reference sequence). The V gene lost 5 bases and the J gene lost 3 bases, with 12 bases spanning the gap. This CDR3 is built from 14 residues. TCRdb ran MiXCR on the RT-PCR reads and lists one entry per CDR3 protein. This table holds about 680,000 distinct CDR3 sequences, 14% found once. V and J are TRBV7-9 and TRBJ2-3, with TRBD1 as a possible D gene (5 bases). The sample taken for sequencing was memory CD4+ T cells from blood. The clonotype originates from a female donor in good health, serving as a healthy control. Here the CDR3 DNA reads TGTGCCAGCAGCCCAGGGATGTCTACAGATACGCAGTATTTT. Translated, it gives CASSPGMSTDTQYF.